This T cell receptor beta chain was recorded in a study of somatic mutations in cytotoxic T cells in rheumatoid arthritis. Overall study findings and caveats: Multiple comparisons were not accounted for in the slight TRBV07 underrepresentation seen in rheumatoid arthritis patients. Measurement of CD8+ T-cell clonality revealed no significant difference between rheumatoid arthritis patients and age-matched healthy controls. For about an eighth of the roughly 60 patients, a single CD8+ clone accounted for more than 20% of CD8+ cells.

Repertoires were generated with immunoSEQ multiplex PCR, while TCRdb's copy carries only in-frame clones and drops some. Of some 17,000 clones listed, 65% to 80% were seen once; the top ten hold 4.8%. Trimming shortened V by 1 base and J by 3 bases, and 4 bases separated the two germline ends. Per germline, CDR1 MDHEN and CDR2 SYDVKM. The CDR3 length is 12 residues. Regarding this clone: The target antigen is unknown.

V is TRBV28 and J is TRBJ2-7; D remains ambiguous. The specimen sequenced was CD8+ T cells sorted from blood. The source of this sequence is an adult with rheumatoid arthritis. The CDR3 region is CASSLYDYEQYF. The DNA for the CDR3 is TGTGCCAGCAGTTTATACGACTACGAGCAGTACTTC.